The 20 T cell receptor beta chains below were found in one sample sequenced in a study of CD8 T cells in Susac syndrome. Reverse transcription used roughly 0.5 to 1 ug RNA and random hexamers. MiXCR, run by TCRdb on the immunoSEQ multiplex PCR reads, gives a single entry per CDR3 protein. The table includes about 140,000 distinct CDR3 sequences, less than 95% detected once. Sequenced material: CD4+ T cells from PBMCs. The receptors were sampled from a human donor in good health.

This chain joins TRBV10-3 and TRBJ1-1, with D perhaps TRBD1 (6 bases). This CDR3 has 15 residues. V lost 0 bases, J lost 5 bases, and 13 bases lay in between. Looked up from germline, CDR1 is ENHRY and CDR2 is SYGVKD. CDR3 sequence: CAISESMGGRTEAFF. The CDR3, as DNA: TGTGCCATCAGTGAGTCGATGGGGGGGCGGACTGAAGCTTTCTTT.

V gene TRBV19 combines with J gene TRBJ1-1; D unresolved. Germline assignment: CDR1 LNHDA and CDR2 SQIVND (reference sequence). The V end was cut by 6 bases, the J end by 4 bases, with 9 bases between. The CDR3 is made up of 12 amino acids. The CDR3 region is CASSRGSTEAFF. DNA of the CDR3: TGTGCCAGTAGCAGAGGGAGCACTGAAGCTTTCTTT.

The chain employs TRBV19 and TRBJ1-5, with D unclear. The CDR3 contains 15 residues. Germline V gene data show CDR1 as LNHDA and CDR2 as SQIVND (reference sequence). V was cut by 5 bases and J by 6 bases, with 17 bases left in between. The CDR3 DNA sequence: TGTGCCAGTAGTCGGAGCACACGGGCAGGTCAGCCCCAGCATTTT. It yields the protein CASSRSTRAGQPQHF.

There are a few counts of this clonotype. The V call is TRBV3-1, the J call TRBJ2-7; D is ambiguous. The germline V gene has CDR1 LGHDT and CDR2 YNNKEL (reference sequence). Trimming took 6 bases from V and 0 from J, leaving 6 bases between them. This CDR3 spans 12 amino acids. In DNA, the CDR3 is TGTGCCAGCAGTCGGAGCTCCTACGAGCAGTACTTC. It is translated as CASSRSSYEQYF.

The chain couples TRBV28 to TRBJ1-5; D gene uncertain. This CDR3 comprises 15 residues. With 2 bases removed from V and 4 bases from J, the gap between germline ends came to 12 bases. Germline-derived CDR1 and CDR2 are MDHEN and SYDVKM. The CDR3 here is CASSLGSFGNQPQHF. Written as DNA, the CDR3 is TGTGCCAGCAGTTTAGGGTCGTTTGGTAATCAGCCCCAGCATTTT. The variable domain in full, with the rest retrieved from reference TRBV28 and TRBJ1-5, is DVKVTQSSRYLVKRTGEKVFLECVQDMDHENMFWYRQDPGLGLRLIYFSYDVKMKEKGDIPEGYSVSREKKERFSLILESASTNQTSMYLCASSLGSFGNQPQHFGDGTRLSIL.

The V call is TRBV20-1, the J call TRBJ2-5; 10 positions agree with TRBD2. Germline V gene sequence: CDR1 DFQATT, CDR2 SNEGSKA (reference sequence). J lost 5 bases, V lost 5 bases, and 11 bases had no gene match. This CDR3 spans 15 amino acids. CDR3 amino acids: CSAPAGGSGMETQYF. The CDR3 nucleotides read TGCAGTGCTCCAGCGGGAGGGTCGGGGATGGAGACCCAGTACTTC.

V usage is TRBV30 and J usage is TRBJ2-1; the D gene is possibly TRBD2 (6 bases). The CDR3 contains 14 residues. V shed 4 bases and J shed 3 bases, with 13 bases lying between them. Germline V lookup: CDR1 GTSNPN, CDR2 SVGIG (reference sequence). Here the CDR3 DNA reads TGTGCCTGGATGAGGGCTAGCGACTACAATGAGCAGTTCTTC. It translates to CAWMRASDYNEQFF. Supplemented by reference TRBV30 and TRBJ2-1, the full variable domain reads SQTIHQWPATLVQPVGSPLSLECTVEGTSNPNLYWYRQAAGRGLQLLFYSVGIGQISSEVPQNLSASRPQDRQFILSSKKLLLSDSGFYLCAWMRASDYNEQFFGPGTRLTVL.

The chain uses TRBV5-6 and TRBJ1-4; 9 nucleotides align to TRBD1. Trimming removed 7 bases from V and 8 bases from J; junction bases left unmatched: 12. The CDR3 sequence is 15 residues long. Germline CDR1 SGHDT, CDR2 YYEEEE. Written as DNA, the CDR3 is TGTGCCAGCGGACCGGGACAGGGAGATTTGGAAAAACTGTTTTTT. It yields the protein CASGPGQGDLEKLFF.

The chain couples TRBV4-1 to TRBJ1-1; D is undetermined. V was cut by 1 base and J by 5 bases, with 26 bases left in between. The germline gives CDR1 MGHRA, CDR2 YSYEKL. This CDR3 spans 19 amino acids. The CDR3 region is CASSQGIELTSIRGTEAFF. The CDR3 bases are TGCGCCAGCAGCCAAGGGATTGAGTTAACATCCATCCGAGGGACTGAAGCTTTCTTT.

The chain uses TRBV20-1 and TRBJ2-1; TRBD2 matches 8 bases. This CDR3 spans 16 amino acids. The J segment lost 6 bases and the V segment lost 3 bases, leaving 13 bases of the junction unmatched. CDR1 is DFQATT, CDR2 SNEGSKA, per germline (reference sequence). The CDR3 DNA is TGCAGTGCTAGTACTTTAAAGCGGGAGAAGGGCAATGAGCAGTTCTTC. Protein: CSASTLKREKGNEQFF.

The chain carries TRBV20-1 and TRBJ2-1, with 9 bases matching TRBD1. Trimming removed 2 bases from V and 6 bases from J; junction bases left unmatched: 11. The V gene's germline CDR1 is DFQATT and CDR2 SNEGSKA (reference sequence). This CDR3 is built from 16 residues. Written as DNA, the CDR3 is TGCAGTGCTAGATTCCCGGGACAGGGATCGGGCAATGAGCAGTTCTTC. This encodes CSARFPGQGSGNEQFF.

This chain joins TRBV4-1 and TRBJ2-7, with TRBD2 matching over 8 bases. The CDR3 runs 17 residues. Germline CDR1 is MGHRA and CDR2 is YSYEKL. V was pared by 0 bases and J by 4 bases, with 11 bases of the junction left unmatched. The CDR3 reads CASSQERTSGYEYEQYF. Here the CDR3 DNA reads TGCGCCAGCAGCCAAGAAAGAACTAGCGGCTACGAATACGAGCAGTACTTC.

The rearrangement uses TRBV3-1 and TRBJ2-5, with 7 bases lining up with TRBD1. This CDR3 is 16 amino acids long. Trimming removed 1 base from V and 5 bases from J; junction bases left unmatched: 10. Germline CDR1 reads LGHDT; CDR2 reads YNNKEL (reference sequence). CDR3 coding DNA: TGTGCCAGCAGCCAAGCCGACAGGGATTATTTGGAGACCCAGTACTTC. Encoded protein: CASSQADRDYLETQYF.

This chain connects TRBV20-1 to TRBJ2-3; unclear D gene. Germline V gives CDR1 DFQATT, CDR2 SNEGSKA (reference sequence). V was pared by 2 bases and J by 5 bases, with 14 bases between. The CDR3 has 14 amino acids. DNA for the CDR3: TGCAGTGCTAGAAAAGTAGCTCTAATAGATACGCAGTATTTT. It yields the protein CSARKVALIDTQYF.

The table lists this clonotype with a count of one. The chain is built from TRBV5-1 and TRBJ2-7, with D perhaps being TRBD1 or TRBD2 (5 bases each). The length of the CDR3 is 16 residues. V lost 2 bases and J lost 0, with 15 bases in between. Germline CDR1 reads SGHRS; CDR2 reads YFSETQ. The chain's CDR3 is CASSFEVAGSSYEQYF. The CDR3 nucleotides read TGCGCCAGCAGCTTTGAGGTTGCAGGGAGCTCCTACGAGCAGTACTTC.

The chain is built from TRBV28 and TRBJ2-1; possibly TRBD1 for D (5 bases). CDR1 MDHEN and CDR2 SYDVKM come from the germline V gene. Between the trimmed V and J ends, which lost 6 bases and 0 bases, there was a span of 12 bases. The CDR3 sequence is 15 residues long. The CDR3 region is CASSQTVSSYNEQFF. The CDR3 DNA reads as TGTGCCAGCAGCCAGACAGTTAGCTCCTACAATGAGCAGTTCTTC.

V and J are TRBV20-1 and TRBJ1-4; unclear D gene. The length of the CDR3 is 12 residues. Germline CDR1 reads DFQATT; CDR2 reads SNEGSKA (reference sequence). Trimming took off 4 bases at V and 5 bases at J, with 8 bases between the two ends. CDR3 nucleotides: TGCAGTGCTAAAGTCCTAAATGAAAAACTGTTTTTT. Encoded protein: CSAKVLNEKLFF.

The rearrangement links TRBV19 to TRBJ1-5, with D unclear. Germline V lookup: CDR1 LNHDA, CDR2 SQIVND (reference sequence). V gave up 7 bases and J gave up 0 bases, with 16 bases separating them. CDR3 size: 16 residues. CDR3 DNA sequence: TGTGCCAGTACCCAACGCAGACAAGTTAGCAATCAGCCCCAGCATTTT. This gives the protein CASTQRRQVSNQPQHF.

V gene TRBV20-1 combines with J gene TRBJ1-1; tentative D call: TRBD1 (5 bases). V shed 0 bases and J shed 5 bases, with 19 bases lying between them. CDR1 and CDR2 (germline): DFQATT, SNEGSKA (reference sequence). The CDR3 length is 16 residues. CDR3: CSARDRREGWRTEAFF. In nucleotides, the CDR3 is TGCAGTGCTAGAGATCGAAGGGAGGGGTGGAGGACTGAAGCTTTCTTT.

The chain is built from TRBV6-5 and TRBJ2-3; tentatively, D is TRBD2 (5 bases). The CDR3 is 17 residues long. Trimming left V 0 bases short and J 4 bases short, with 17 bases between. CDR1 and CDR2 from the germline V gene are MNHEY and SVGAGI. Written as DNA, the CDR3 is TGTGCCAGCAGTTACTCGACGAGCGGAGTTGGTTCAGATACGCAGTATTTT. It is translated as CASSYSTSGVGSDTQYF.